This T cell receptor (beta chain) was recovered during a study of blood T cell repertoires in COVID-19. Looking at the study overall: The United States, Italy and Spain were the sources of the acute and convalescent COVID-19 samples. PBMCs, B-cell-depleted T cells, or T cells were the source of the cDNA or gDNA that made up the material.

The CDR3 is 16 residues long. V was pared by 4 bases and J by 5 bases, with 18 bases between. The germline V gene encodes CDR1 SGDLS and CDR2 YYNGEE. As processed by the authors: Nucleated cell counts were estimated from reference gene primer amplification. Libraries were prepared by immunoSEQ multiplex PCR; TCRdb keeps only in-frame clonotypes and omits some of them. V and J calls and clone size are copied from that table; D and trimming were computed from the DNA. The sample lists about 130,000 clones; 84% were seen once. The V call is TRBV9, the J call TRBJ2-2; D is perhaps TRBD2 (5 bases). Input material: peripheral blood. The source of this sequence is a human donor in a cohort sampled during active COVID-19. In nucleotides, the CDR3 is TGTGCCAGCAGCCCTCATAGGCTAGCCCCTACCGGGGAGCTGTTTTTT. It codes for CASSPHRLAPTGELFF.